Presented here are 16 T cell receptor beta chains from one specimen sequenced in a study of CD8 T cells in ankylosing spondylitis (TCRdb year 2017). The library was produced with 5' RACE. The sequencer listed for this sample is Illumina HiSeq 2500. TCRdb took the public reads, trimmed them with fastp at Q25, ran MiXCR for clone calling and kept in-frame beta chains. Every distinct CDR3 protein forms one entry, paired with its most common genes and DNA. For this sample there are about 92,000 distinct CDR3 sequences; around 9.4% appear just once. The ten largest account for roughly 5.5% of the sample. Sample: blood, either unsorted or a sorted T cell fraction (not recorded which). The receptors originated from a male donor with ankylosing spondylitis or in good health (not recorded which).

This clonotype was counted at least ten times. The chain links TRBV6-1 to TRBJ1-5; unclear D gene. Germline CDR1 reads MNHNS; CDR2 reads SASEGT. Trimming took off 0 bases at V and 4 bases at J, with 10 bases between the two ends. The CDR3 runs 15 residues. The CDR3 coding sequence is TGTGCCAGCAGTGAAGCTGTCCCCGGTAATCAGCCCCAGCATTTT. The encoded protein is CASSEAVPGNQPQHF.

This clonotype was recorded many times. J is TRBJ1-4 and V is TRBV12-3 or TRBV12-4; maybe TRBD1 (5 bases). With 3 bases removed from V and 3 bases from J, the gap between germline ends came to 17 bases. This CDR3 is built from 17 residues. The CDR3 loop reads CASSLVTGGGSNEKLFF. CDR3 bases: TGTGCCAGCAGTTTGGTCACAGGAGGAGGTTCTAATGAAAAACTGTTTTTT.

As to this clonotype: At one boundary the junction diverges from the germline segment, which might be a read error. The chain is built from TRBV7-9 and TRBJ1-3; the D gene is possibly TRBD1 (5 bases). The CDR3 consists of 14 residues. Germline CDR1 reads SEHNR; CDR2 reads FQNEAQ (reference sequence). CDR3 residues: CASSMDTPGNTIYF. CDR3 nucleotides: TGTGCCAGCAGCATGGACACGCCTGGCAACACCATATATTTT.

There are a few counts of this clonotype. A much larger clonotype is one base distant, so this may be a read error. The rearrangement joins TRBV12-3 or TRBV12-4 to TRBJ1-3, with D possibly TRBD1 on 6 matching bases. CDR3 length equals 15 residues. The DNA of the CDR3 is TGTGCCAGCAGTTTGACAGGATCCTCTAGAAACACCATATATTTT. It codes for CASSLTGSSRNTIYF.

This clonotype was recorded many times. The V gene is TRBV20-1, the J gene TRBJ2-3; D tentatively fits TRBD1 or TRBD2 (6 bases each). The CDR3 runs to 16 residues. The germline V and J ends were trimmed by 3 bases and 0 bases, with 16 bases remaining between them. The germline gives CDR1 DFQATT, CDR2 SNEGSKA (reference sequence). This CDR3 reads CSARGGSFPSTDTQYF. CDR3 DNA: TGCAGTGCTAGGGGGGGCTCCTTCCCTAGCACAGATACGCAGTATTTT.

In its sample, this clonotype was seen many times. This chain uses TRBV6-5 with TRBJ2-7; TRBD2 matches 10 bases. The ends lost 5 bases at V and 6 bases at J; junction bases unmatched: 13. Per germline, CDR1 MNHEY and CDR2 SVGAGI. The CDR3 runs to 16 residues. The CDR3: CASSPKGLAGVSEQYF. In DNA form, the CDR3 reads TGTGCCAGCAGTCCGAAAGGCCTAGCGGGGGTTAGCGAGCAGTACTTC.

This clonotype has at least ten counts. The chain joins TRBV12-5 to TRBJ2-1; TRBD2 matches at 11 bases. The J segment lost 8 bases and the V segment lost 2 bases, leaving 8 bases of the junction unmatched. The CDR3 sequence is 16 residues long. The germline gives CDR1 LGHNT, CDR2 FRNRAP. CDR3 nucleotides: TGTGCTAGTGGTTTGCCCCTAGCGGGGGGCGGCTATGAGCAGTTCTTC. Protein product: CASGLPLAGGGYEQFF.

This clonotype appeared many times. The rearrangement links TRBV6-2 or TRBV6-3 to TRBJ2-1, with D possibly TRBD1 on 6 matching bases. Trimming stripped 6 bases from V and 9 bases from J, with 21 bases between. The CDR3 has 15 residues. Germline V gene lookup returns CDR1 MNHEY and CDR2 SVGEGT. CDR3 nucleotide sequence: TGTGCCAGCAGGAAAGCAGGGGAAGGTTTGGGTGAGCAGTTCTTC. Translated: CASRKAGEGLGEQFF.

This clonotype was seen at least ten times. The chain recombines TRBV29-1 with TRBJ2-7, with TRBD2 as a possible D gene (6 bases). V dropped 4 bases and J dropped 4 bases, with 17 bases sitting between them. From germline, CDR1 is SQVTM and CDR2 ANQGSEA. This CDR3 comprises 14 residues. The CDR3 DNA is TGCAGCGTTGTGGGGACTGAAGCTAAGTACGAGCAGTACTTC. This translates into CSVVGTEAKYEQYF.

In its sample, this clonotype was seen many times. V gene TRBV27 combines with J gene TRBJ2-1; D is unclear. Trimming took off 2 bases at V and 6 bases at J, with 8 bases between the two ends. The CDR3 contains 13 residues. The germline V gene encodes CDR1 MNHEY and CDR2 SMNVEV (reference sequence). The CDR3: CASSLGPPNEQFF. Written as DNA, the CDR3 is TGTGCCAGCAGTTTAGGACCCCCCAATGAGCAGTTCTTC.

This clonotype was seen at least ten times. The chain links TRBV12-3 or TRBV12-4 to TRBJ2-3, with 8 bases lining up with TRBD1. Germline trimming cut 3 bases from V and 3 bases from J; bases unmatched to any gene: 11. This CDR3 is 17 amino acids long. The CDR3 is CASSFVYTGQGTDTQYF. CDR3 DNA sequence: TGTGCCAGCAGTTTCGTTTACACCGGACAGGGTACAGATACGCAGTATTTT.

This chain uses TRBV7-2 with TRBJ2-5, with D perhaps matching TRBD1 (5 bases). Germline V gene sequence: CDR1 SGHTA, CDR2 FQGNSA. V was pared by 5 bases and J by 2 bases, with 15 bases between. CDR3 size: 15 residues. This CDR3 reads CASSTQTRTQETQYF. The CDR3 region has the DNA TGTGCCAGCAGCACCCAAACAAGGACACAAGAGACCCAGTACTTC.

At least ten counts were recorded for this clonotype. This chain joins TRBV5-5 and TRBJ2-6; D gene uncertain. The germline gives CDR1 SGHKS, CDR2 YYEKEE (reference sequence). The CDR3 is 15 amino acids. V lost 0 bases and J 0 bases, leaving 4 bases between the germline ends. The CDR3 spells CASSLVNSGANVLTF. The CDR3 DNA is TGTGCCAGCAGCTTGGTTAACTCTGGGGCCAACGTCCTGACTTTC.

The table lists this clonotype with many counts. The chain carries TRBV5-1 and TRBJ2-7; unclear D gene. The CDR3 sequence is 12 residues long. Deletions cut 5 bases from V and 10 bases from J, with 16 bases between. Germline V CDR1 and CDR2: SGHRS, YFSETQ. The CDR3 region has the DNA TGCGCCAGCAGTCTGGACCGCGGTAGTCAGTACTTC. It encodes CASSLDRGSQYF.

This clonotype was detected only a few times. The chain combines TRBV7-3 with TRBJ2-7, with a weak D call TRBD1 (6 bases). The CDR3 contains 14 residues. Trimming cost V 2 bases and J 6 bases, with 14 bases left between them. From germline, CDR1 is SGHTA and CDR2 FQGTGA. The CDR3 DNA is TGTGCCAGCAGCTTAGCCCCGGACAGTACCGAGCAGTACTTC. Amino acids: CASSLAPDSTEQYF.

In this sample, this clonotype turned up many times. The V and J genes are TRBV20-1 and TRBJ1-1; 7 bases are a match to TRBD1. After removal of 0 bases from V and 3 bases from J, the junction contained 4 bases not matched to a gene. This CDR3 has 14 amino acids. Germline V lookup: CDR1 DFQATT, CDR2 SNEGSKA (reference sequence). The CDR3 here is CSAREGRGYTEAFF. DNA of the CDR3: TGCAGTGCTAGAGAGGGCAGGGGGTACACTGAAGCTTTCTTT.